Shown below are 25 T cell receptor beta chains from a single sample sequenced in a study of Ad26.COV2.S vaccination and SARS-CoV-2 variants. Profiled with immunoSEQ multiplex PCR; TCRdb holds only in-frame clones, not every one. This table holds 150,000 to 200,000 clones, around 85% found once. The sample was peripheral blood, taken after recovery from COVID-19. These receptors were taken from a human donor who had recovered from COVID-19.

The gene calls are TRBV4-1 and TRBJ1-5; a weak D match, TRBD1 (6 bases). V gave up 4 bases and J gave up 3 bases, with 19 bases separating them. CDR3 size: 17 residues. CDR1 is MGHRA, CDR2 YSYEKL, per germline. In DNA, the CDR3 is TGCGCCAGCAGCCGGGGCACGGCGGGGGGCCCCAATCAGCCCCAGCATTTT. It translates to CASSRGTAGGPNQPQHF.

The table lists this clone with a few counts. The chain combines TRBV11-3 with TRBJ1-1; D remains unclear. Per germline, CDR1 SGHNT and CDR2 YENEEA. The V gene lost 5 bases and the J gene lost 1 base, with 11 bases spanning the gap. The CDR3 has 14 amino acids. The CDR3 DNA reads as TGTGCCAGCAGCCCGGGAAATCGGAACACTGAAGCTTTCTTT. Protein: CASSPGNRNTEAFF.

This chain uses TRBV11-1 with TRBJ1-3; the D gene is possibly TRBD1 (6 bases). Germline loops: CDR1 SGHAT, CDR2 FQDESV (reference sequence). The V and J ends lost 5 bases and 5 bases respectively, with 10 bases between them. CDR3 length: 13 residues. The CDR3 protein is CASSPRGRNTIYF. The DNA of the CDR3 is TGTGCCAGCAGCCCCAGGGGAAGAAACACCATATATTTT. The variable domain in full, with the rest retrieved from reference TRBV11-1 and TRBJ1-3, is EAEVAQSPRYKITEKSQAVAFWCDPISGHATLYWYRQILGQGPELLVQFQDESVVDDSQLPKDRFSAERLKGVDSTLKIQPAELGDSAMYLCASSPRGRNTIYFGEGSWLTVV.

This clone was detected a few times. The chain is built from TRBV28 and TRBJ1-5; 9 positions match TRBD1. The CDR3 consists of 15 residues. The V gene's germline CDR1 is MDHEN and CDR2 SYDVKM. V lost 6 bases, J lost 6 bases, and 9 bases stayed unmatched. The CDR3 nucleotides are TGTGCCAGCAGCCGGGACAGGGTCGGCCGTCAGCCCCAGCATTTT. It encodes CASSRDRVGRQPQHF.

CDR3 nucleotide sequence: TGTGCCACCAGTGATTTGCAGGACAGCACAGATACGCAGTATTTT. It is translated as CATSDLQDSTDTQYF. V is TRBV24-1 and J is TRBJ2-3; no reliable D call. CDR3 length: 15 amino acids. V lost 0 bases and J lost 0, with 6 bases in between. The germline CDR1 and CDR2 sequences are KGHDR and SFDVKD.

The chain has TRBV6-2 or TRBV6-3 and TRBJ2-3, with 11 bases that match TRBD2. Germline CDR1 MNHEY, CDR2 SVGEGT. The length of the CDR3 is 15 residues. The trim removed 6 bases at V and 4 bases at J, leaving 6 bases unmatched. The CDR3 coding sequence is TGTGCCAGCAGCCGCGGGACTAGCGGTTCAGATACGCAGTATTTT. This encodes CASSRGTSGSDTQYF.

The rearrangement uses TRBV4-1 and TRBJ2-1; TRBD2 matches 10 bases. This CDR3 has 15 amino acids. The germline gives CDR1 MGHRA, CDR2 YSYEKL. V lost 0 bases, J lost 9 bases, and 5 bases stayed unmatched. The CDR3 DNA follows: TGCGCCAGCAGCCAAGAAAAACTAGCGGGGATTGAGCAGTTCTTC. Protein: CASSQEKLAGIEQFF.

The gene calls are TRBV11-1 and TRBJ2-7; D perhaps matches TRBD1 (6 bases). This CDR3 contains 15 residues. Trimming shortened V by 6 bases and J by 0 bases, and 15 bases separated the two germline ends. CDR1 and CDR2 (germline): SGHAT, FQDESV (reference sequence). CDR3 protein: CASRVGQSPSYEQYF. The DNA for the CDR3 is TGTGCCAGCAGAGTCGGACAGTCCCCCTCCTACGAGCAGTACTTC.

In this sample, this clone turned up a few times. The CDR3 sequence is CASSSGREQFF. In DNA form, the CDR3 reads TGTGCCAGCAGTTCTGGGAGGGAGCAGTTCTTC. The rearrangement uses TRBV27 and TRBJ2-1; D is possibly TRBD2 (6 bases). CDR3 length: 11 amino acids. V was shortened by 4 bases and J by 10 bases, with 8 bases between the two germline ends. Germline CDR1 is MNHEY and CDR2 is SMNVEV (reference sequence).

The rearrangement joins TRBV19 to TRBJ2-3; D remains unclear. Germline CDR1 is LNHDA and CDR2 is SQIVND (reference sequence). Trimming pared 8 bases from V and 0 bases from J, leaving 12 bases between. CDR3 size: 14 residues. In DNA, the CDR3 is TGTGCCAGTGGTCGGACCTCTAGCACAGATACGCAGTATTTT. It specifies CASGRTSSTDTQYF.

CDR3 sequence reads: CASSVGSGGVSPLHF. The CDR3 DNA reads as TGTGCCAGCAGCGTAGGTTCAGGGGGAGTTTCACCCCTCCACTTT. This chain uses TRBV9 with TRBJ1-6; 7 positions agree with TRBD1. Germline values: CDR1 SGDLS, CDR2 YYNGEE. With V trimmed by 0 bases and J by 9 bases, 6 bases remained unmatched. CDR3 size: 15 residues.

The chain combines TRBV9 with TRBJ2-2, with D possibly matching TRBD1 (6 bases). The CDR3 has 15 amino acids. CDR1 and CDR2 from the germline V gene are SGDLS and YYNGEE. Trimming removed 4 bases at V and 3 bases at J, with 13 bases between. CDR3: CASSPGQTDTGELFF. For the CDR3, the DNA is TGTGCCAGCAGCCCCGGACAGACCGACACCGGGGAGCTGTTTTTT.

This clone was recorded once. The J gene is TRBJ2-6, the V gene TRBV27; D gene ambiguous. The CDR3 spans 15 residues. The V gene lost 0 bases and the J gene lost 2 bases, with 5 bases spanning the gap. The germline V gene has CDR1 MNHEY and CDR2 SMNVEV (reference sequence). Written as DNA, the CDR3 is TGTGCCAGCAGTTTATCGTTCGCTGGGGCCAACGTCCTGACTTTC. Translation: CASSLSFAGANVLTF.

This clone has only one observation. The chain joins TRBV4-1 to TRBJ1-4; D is uncertain. CDR1 MGHRA and CDR2 YSYEKL come from the germline V gene. CDR3 length: 13 residues. V shed 1 base and J shed 8 bases, with 8 bases lying between them. CDR3 in DNA: TGCGCCAGCAGCCAAGGATGGGAGGAAAAACTGTTTTTT. Translating it yields CASSQGWEEKLFF.

The V call is TRBV6-6, the J call TRBJ2-3; D unclear. The V gene lost 4 bases and the J gene lost 5 bases, with 16 bases spanning the gap. Per germline, CDR1 MNHNY and CDR2 SVGAGI (reference sequence). The CDR3 consists of 15 residues. The CDR3: CASSSDPSTRDTQYF. The DNA of the CDR3 is TGTGCCAGCAGTTCGGACCCTTCTACACGAGATACGCAGTATTTT.

The chain recombines TRBV10-3 with TRBJ2-1; 10 bases line up with TRBD2. J gave up 7 bases and V 3 bases, and 9 bases lay outside the gene matches. Germline CDR1 is ENHRY and CDR2 is SYGVKD. The CDR3 has 16 residues. Here the CDR3 reads CAISERLAGVGNEQFF. The CDR3 nucleotides read TGTGCCATCAGTGAACGGCTAGCGGGAGTGGGGAATGAGCAGTTCTTC.

This rearrangement joins TRBV27 to TRBJ2-7; D may correspond to TRBD1 or TRBD2 (5 bases each). Trimming removed 0 bases at V and 1 base at J, with 16 bases between. Germline CDR1 and CDR2: MNHEY and SMNVEV (reference sequence). CDR3 length: 17 amino acids. The CDR3 coding sequence is TGTGCCAGCAGTTTATCAGCGACGTGGGACGGATCCTACGAGCAGTACTTC. Translation gives CASSLSATWDGSYEQYF.

The chain joins TRBV27 to TRBJ2-2; 15 nucleotides align to TRBD2. Germline-derived CDR1 and CDR2 are MNHEY and SMNVEV (reference sequence). After removal of 2 bases from V and 2 bases from J, the junction contained 3 bases not matched to a gene. The CDR3 covers 18 residues. The DNA for the CDR3 is TGTGCCAGCAGTTTAAGGGGACTAGCGGGGGGCAACACCGGGGAGCTGTTTTTT. It codes for CASSLRGLAGGNTGELFF.

This clone has a single count. V usage is TRBV14 and J usage is TRBJ2-1, with a weak D call TRBD2 (6 bases). There are 17 residues in the CDR3. In germline, CDR1 is SGHDN, CDR2 FVKESK. V lost 4 bases to trimming and J lost 2 bases, with 18 bases between them. The CDR3 sequence is CASSLFQGGRTYNEQFF. Here the CDR3 DNA reads TGTGCCAGCAGCCTTTTCCAGGGTGGGAGGACCTACAATGAGCAGTTCTTC.

This clone came up once. The chain carries TRBV11-2 and TRBJ1-4; 8 positions agree with TRBD1. Looked up from germline, CDR1 is SGHAT and CDR2 is FQNNGV. The CDR3 has 16 residues. Unmatched junction bases numbered 12, after V lost 5 bases and J lost 7 bases. CDR3 coding DNA: TGTGCCAGCAGCCCCCCCGGACAGGGATGGGGTGAAAAACTGTTTTTT. It translates to CASSPPGQGWGEKLFF.

This rearrangement joins TRBV24-1 to TRBJ1-2; no reliable D call. The germline V and J ends were trimmed by 6 bases and 6 bases, with 13 bases remaining between them. This CDR3 contains 13 residues. The germline V gene has CDR1 KGHDR and CDR2 SFDVKD. The CDR3 nucleotides read TGTGCCACCAGTTCCCGTCTGGGCCATGGCTACACCTTC. Translating it yields CATSSRLGHGYTF.

The chain links TRBV4-1 to TRBJ1-1; D call uncertain. V was pared by 0 bases and J by 8 bases, with 10 bases between. Per germline, CDR1 MGHRA and CDR2 YSYEKL. This CDR3 comprises 13 residues. The chain's CDR3 is CASSQDPGREAFF. CDR3 sequence (DNA): TGCGCCAGCAGCCAAGATCCCGGCAGGGAAGCTTTCTTT.

The chain combines TRBV25-1 with TRBJ1-6, with 9 bases identical to TRBD1. V lost 5 bases and J lost 5; bases outside the gene matches: 4. The CDR3 has 15 amino acids. Germline V lookup: CDR1 MGHDK, CDR2 SYGVNS. The chain's CDR3 is CASSLRDRDNSPLHF. The CDR3 nucleotides are TGTGCCAGCAGTCTTAGGGACAGGGATAATTCACCCCTCCACTTT.

The genes are TRBV18 and TRBJ2-3; tentative D call: TRBD1 (6 bases). Trimming stripped 5 bases from V and 4 bases from J, with 16 bases between. Germline V CDR1 and CDR2: KGHSH, LQKENI. There are 15 residues in the CDR3. CDR3 coding DNA: TGTGCCAGCTCAACCAAGATGACAGGTGCAGATACGCAGTATTTT. It is translated as CASSTKMTGADTQYF.

The rearrangement links TRBV11-3 to TRBJ2-1; tentatively, D is TRBD1 (7 bases). This CDR3 comprises 15 residues. With 1 base removed from V and 10 bases from J, the gap between germline ends came to 17 bases. Per the germline V gene, CDR1 is SGHNT and CDR2 is YENEEA. The CDR3 region is CASSLGRNRGLEQFF. The CDR3 DNA follows: TGTGCCAGCAGCTTAGGCCGTAACAGGGGACTCGAGCAGTTCTTC.